This TCR beta chain was captured by sequencing in a study of blood T cell repertoires in COVID-19. Clones were read by immunoSEQ multiplex PCR, and TCRdb kept only the in-frame ones, dropping some. The top ten clones hold roughly 3.5% of a sample with around 140,000 clones, roughly 81% of them seen once. J lost 1 base, V lost 7 bases, and 6 bases had no gene match. This CDR3 has 13 residues. Germline loops: CDR1 SQVTM, CDR2 ANQGSEA. The source material was PBMCs or T cells enriched from blood (not recorded which). The sequence was obtained from a woman aged 45-60 years with acute COVID-19. The chain employs TRBV29-1 and TRBJ1-1; 7 nucleotides agree with TRBD1. CDR3: CSAKNRGNTEAFF. In DNA form, the CDR3 reads TGCAGCGCCAAAAACAGGGGGAACACTGAAGCTTTCTTT. Supplemented by reference TRBV29-1 and TRBJ1-1, the full variable domain reads SAVISQKPSRDICQRGTSLTIQCQVDSQVTMMFWYRQQPGQSLTLIATANQGSEATYESGFVIDKFPISRPNLTFSTLTVSNMSPEDSSIYLCSAKNRGNTEAFFGQGTRLTVV.